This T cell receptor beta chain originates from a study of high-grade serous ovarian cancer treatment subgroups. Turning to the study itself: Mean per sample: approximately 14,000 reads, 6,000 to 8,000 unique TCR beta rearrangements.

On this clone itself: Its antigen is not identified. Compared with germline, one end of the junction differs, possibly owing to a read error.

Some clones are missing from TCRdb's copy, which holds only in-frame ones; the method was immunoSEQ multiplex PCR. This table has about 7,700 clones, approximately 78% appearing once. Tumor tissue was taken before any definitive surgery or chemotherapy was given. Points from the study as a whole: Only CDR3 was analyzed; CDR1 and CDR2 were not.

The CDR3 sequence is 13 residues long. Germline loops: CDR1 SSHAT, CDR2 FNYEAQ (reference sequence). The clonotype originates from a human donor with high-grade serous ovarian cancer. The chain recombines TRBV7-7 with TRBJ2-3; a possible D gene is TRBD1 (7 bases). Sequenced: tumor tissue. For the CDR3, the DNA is TGTGCTAGCAGCTTAGCAGGGGGGGATACGCAGTATTTT. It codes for CASSLAGGDTQYF. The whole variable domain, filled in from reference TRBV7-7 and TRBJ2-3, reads GAGVSQSPRYKVTKRGQDVTLRCDPISSHATLYWYQQALGQGPEFLTYFNYEAQPDKSGLPSDRFSAERPEGSISTLTIQRTEQRDSAMYRCASSLAGGDTQYFGPGTRLTVL.